This record covers a single TCR beta chain. Its antigen is not known. The data stem from a study of shared clonotypes between healthy human individuals. Study-wide background: Every donor yielded three CD4 naive, three CD4 memory, two CD8 naive and one CD8 memory plate.

The method was immunoSEQ multiplex PCR; TCRdb's version includes in-frame clones alone and lacks a portion of them. This sample has 2,500,000 or so clones, with roughly nine tenths found just once. The trim removed 5 bases at V and 1 base at J, leaving 5 bases unmatched. Germline V gene data show CDR1 as SGHAT and CDR2 as FQNNGV. The CDR3 contains 15 residues. Study-wide results and caveats: Memory subsets generally showed smaller estimated richness than naive subsets did.

The gene calls are TRBV11-2 and TRBJ1-5; the match to TRBD1 covers 7 bases. Sequencing input: naive CD4+ T cells sorted from blood. Described subset: CD45RA+ positively selected. The sequence was collected from a man aged 18 to 29 in good health. CDR3 sequence: CASSHSTGSNQPQHF. In DNA form, the CDR3 reads TGTGCCAGCAGCCATTCGACAGGGAGCAATCAGCCCCAGCATTTT.